This T cell receptor (beta chain) was documented in a study of human T cells and chemical hapten exposure. As for the study in general: DPC (0.01%) was patch tested on the upper back and read at 6 days.

Noted time point: patch test 1, 2 weeks after DPC sensitization. As for treatment: therapeutic diphenylcyclopropenone sensitization with weekly scalp DPC. Study-wide points: More PT1 expanded TCRs went with higher patch test scores.

The study used a library that attached unique molecular identifiers to individual cDNA molecules. TCRdb independently ran MiXCR on the RACE reads; one entry per CDR3 protein. The table has 150,000 to 200,000 distinct CDR3 sequences, approximately 14% seen once; the top ten hold 1.5% to 2%. The germline V gene encodes CDR1 DFQATT and CDR2 SNEGSKA (reference sequence). V trimming: 2 bases; J trimming: 10 bases; junction bases outside the gene matches: 13. This CDR3 contains 14 residues. This clonotype has only a few counts. The antigen remains unidentified. Specimen: whole blood, collected in connection with sensitization to the hapten diphenylcyclopropenone (DPC). The genes are TRBV20-1 and TRBJ1-1, with 7 bases fitting TRBD1. The TCR comes from a woman aged 25-40 years with alopecia areata. Some clones in this sample may be carry-over from other donors' samples. Here the CDR3 reads CSARPGEGARAAFF. As DNA, the CDR3 is TGCAGTGCTAGACCGGGGGAGGGGGCTAGGGCAGCTTTCTTT.